Listed below are T cell receptor beta chains from one sample, sequenced in a study of blood T cells in healthy people across ages. A single record per CDR3 protein comes from TCRdb applying MiXCR to the 5' RACE reads. Among 550,000 to 750,000 distinct CDR3 sequences listed, 20% to 25% were seen once. Material for sequencing was blood. The receptors were sampled from a man between 65 and 85 years old in good health. CDR3s include the opening cysteine and the closing phenylalanine or tryptophan. The order of the fields is V gene, J gene, clone size, D gene, CDR3 protein, CDR3 DNA. D genes are given only for firm matches. Clone size appears in some rows only: once, few, many, or a class for an expanded clone.

TRBV29-1,TRBJ2-2,.,.,CSTQVNTGELFF,TGCAGCACCCAGGTTAACACCGGGGAGCTGTTTTTT
TRBV18,TRBJ2-7,.,.,CASSRTVDSYEQYF,TGTGCCAGCTCAAGGACAGTCGACTCCTACGAGCAGTACTTC
TRBV18,TRBJ2-7,.,TRBD2,CASSPPGTTLTYEQYF,TGTGCCAGCTCACCTCCCGGGACTACCTTAACCTACGAGCAGTACTTC
TRBV4-1,TRBJ2-7,few,.,CASSLERVGYEQYF,TGCGCCAGCAGCCTCGAAAGGGTAGGCTACGAGCAGTACTTC
TRBV7-6,TRBJ2-1,few,.,CASRDIYNEQFF,TGTGCCAGCCGGGACATTTACAATGAGCAGTTCTTC
TRBV15,TRBJ1-1,.,TRBD1,CATSRQDRGRNTEAFF,TGTGCCACCAGCAGACAGGACAGGGGGCGGAACACTGAAGCTTTCTTT
TRBV29-1,TRBJ2-5,many,.,CSTTGDGEETQYF,TGCAGCACCACAGGAGACGGGGAAGAGACCCAGTACTTC
TRBV20-1,TRBJ2-5,many,.,CSAKPTGTETQYF,TGCAGTGCTAAACCGACGGGGACGGAGACCCAGTACTTC
TRBV4-1,TRBJ2-4,many,TRBD1,CASSQEHRGNIQYF,TGCGCCAGCAGCCAAGAGCACAGGGGAAACATTCAGTACTTC
TRBV7-2,TRBJ2-5,many,TRBD1,CASSLGQGMETQYF,TGTGCCAGCAGTTTAGGACAGGGGATGGAGACCCAGTACTTC
TRBV11-1,TRBJ2-1,few,TRBD2,CASSLAYVTSGRDSYNEQFF,TGTGCCAGCAGCTTAGCGTATGTGACTAGCGGGAGGGACTCCTACAATGAGCAGTTCTTC
TRBV5-1,TRBJ2-7,few,.,CASSLGVVLGSYEQYF,TGCGCCAGCAGCTTGGGAGTGGTACTGGGTTCCTACGAGCAGTACTTC
TRBV5-1,TRBJ2-3,few,TRBD2,CASSPAGLAGTDTQYF,TGCGCCAGCAGCCCGGCCGGACTAGCGGGCACAGATACGCAGTATTTT
TRBV6-6,TRBJ2-7,.,.,CASRAADASYEQYF,TGTGCCAGCAGGGCAGCGGATGCTTCCTACGAGCAGTACTTC
TRBV29-1,TRBJ1-4,few,.,CSGGETNEKLFF,TGCAGCGGGGGGGAAACTAATGAAAAACTGTTTTTT
TRBV6-5,TRBJ2-5,many,TRBD1,CASRFGTGRIGTQYF,TGTGCCAGCAGATTCGGGACAGGGAGGATTGGGACCCAGTACTTC
TRBV9,TRBJ1-2,once,.,CASSPRRGADYGYTF,TGTGCCAGCAGCCCACGTCGGGGGGCTGACTATGGCTACACCTTC
TRBV9,TRBJ2-5,many,TRBD2,CASSVSLAGVKETQYF,TGTGCCAGCAGCGTAAGCTTAGCGGGAGTGAAAGAGACCCAGTACTTC
TRBV20-1,TRBJ1-1,few,.,CSASQGRDTEAFF,TGCAGTGCTAGTCAGGGAAGAGACACTGAAGCTTTCTTT
TRBV5-6,TRBJ1-4,many,.,CASSSNRGGRF,TGTGCCAGCAGCTCAAACAGAGGCGGGCGGTTT
TRBV14,TRBJ1-1,.,.,CASSPENGIYTEAFF,TGTGCCAGCAGCCCCGAAAATGGGATTTACACTGAAGCTTTCTTT
TRBV6-1,TRBJ2-1,few,TRBD2,CASSAAGAGYNEQFF,TGTGCCAGCAGCGCAGCGGGAGCTGGATACAATGAGCAGTTCTTC
TRBV27,TRBJ1-5,.,.,CASSLDFGGQPQHF,TGTGCCAGCAGTTTAGATTTTGGGGGCCAGCCCCAGCATTTT
TRBV20-1,TRBJ2-1,.,.,CSARHLGDNEQFF,TGCAGTGCTAGACACCTAGGAGACAATGAGCAGTTCTTC
TRBV12-3/TRBV12-4,TRBJ2-7,few,.,CASMVEGPHEQYF,TGTGCCAGCATGGTGGAGGGCCCCCACGAGCAGTACTTC
TRBV12-3/TRBV12-4,TRBJ1-6,few,.,CASSTYRDSPLHF,TGTGCCAGCAGTACATACAGGGATTCACCCCTCCACTTT
TRBV7-7,TRBJ2-5,.,TRBD1,CASSAKTGGSVTQYF,TGTGCTAGCAGCGCGAAAACAGGGGGCTCTGTGACCCAGTACTTC
TRBV10-3,TRBJ1-4,.,.,CAIRPDLTTNEKLFF,TGTGCCATCAGGCCAGACCTAACAACTAATGAAAAACTGTTTTTT
TRBV5-1,TRBJ2-1,.,.,CACRSRPSSYNEQFF,TGCGCCTGCAGATCCCGTCCTAGCTCCTACAATGAGCAGTTCTTC
TRBV29-1,TRBJ2-3,.,.,CSVSTHPSTDTQYF,TGCAGCGTCTCGACACACCCTAGCACAGATACGCAGTATTTT
TRBV18,TRBJ2-2,.,TRBD2,CASSLGLEPGELFF,TGTGCCAGCTCACTTGGACTAGAACCCGGGGAGCTGTTTTTT
TRBV24-1,TRBJ1-2,.,TRBD1,CATSESGTEGYTF,TGTGCCACCAGTGAATCCGGGACAGAAGGCTACACCTTC
TRBV28,TRBJ2-1,.,TRBD2,CASSLKGLATKGGEQFF,TGTGCCAGCAGTTTAAAAGGACTAGCAACAAAGGGGGGAGAGCAGTTCTTC
TRBV6-6,TRBJ1-2,.,TRBD1,CASWTGAVDGYTF,TGTGCCAGCTGGACAGGGGCGGTGGATGGCTACACCTTC
TRBV20-1,TRBJ1-4,.,.,CSANYRAINEKLFF,TGCAGTGCAAATTACAGGGCCATTAATGAAAAACTGTTTTTT
TRBV7-2,TRBJ2-7,few,TRBD1,CASSLEGTGGFREQYF,TGTGCCAGCAGCTTAGAGGGGACAGGGGGATTTCGCGAGCAGTACTTC
TRBV2,TRBJ2-5,.,.,CASGPRTFETQYF,TGTGCCAGCGGGCCTCGGACGTTCGAGACCCAGTACTTC
TRBV19,TRBJ1-4,.,TRBD1,CASTKPGQGGEKLFF,TGTGCCAGTACCAAACCGGGACAGGGCGGTGAAAAACTGTTTTTT
TRBV6-2/TRBV6-3,TRBJ2-7,few,TRBD1,CASKMGTATYEQYF,TGTGCCAGCAAAATGGGGACAGCTACCTACGAGCAGTACTTC
TRBV18,TRBJ2-3,many,TRBD1,CASSPGTGVDTQYF,TGTGCCAGCTCACCCGGGACAGGGGTAGATACGCAGTATTTT
TRBV29-1,TRBJ2-1,.,TRBD2,CSVEQLAGGYNEQFF,TGCAGCGTTGAACAGCTAGCGGGAGGCTACAATGAGCAGTTCTTC
TRBV10-3,TRBJ1-3,few,.,CAIRSGSSGNTIYF,TGTGCCATCAGATCAGGAAGCTCTGGAAACACCATATATTTT
TRBV7-9,TRBJ2-1,few,.,CASSSQTSFSHDEQFF,TGTGCCAGCAGCTCCCAAACTAGTTTTAGCCACGATGAGCAGTTCTTC
TRBV6-2/TRBV6-3,TRBJ2-7,.,.,CASSYFQARSIEQYF,TGTGCCAGCAGTTATTTCCAGGCCCGTTCCATCGAGCAGTACTTC
TRBV6-2/TRBV6-3,TRBJ2-1,few,TRBD2,CASSYSGVAGETVYNEQFF,TGTGCCAGCAGTTACTCTGGGGTAGCGGGAGAGACTGTCTACAATGAGCAGTTCTTC
TRBV7-8,TRBJ2-5,few,.,CASTGAWYQETQYF,TGTGCCAGCACCGGGGCCTGGTACCAAGAGACCCAGTACTTC
TRBV6-2/TRBV6-3,TRBJ2-7,few,.,CASSYRSNYEQYF,TGTGCCAGCAGTTACAGGTCGAACTACGAGCAGTACTTC
TRBV2,TRBJ1-2,.,.,CASSVRDYGYTF,TGTGCCAGCAGTGTCAGGGACTATGGCTACACCTTC
TRBV20-1,TRBJ2-5,.,TRBD2,CSMSGTGEETQYF,TGCAGTATGAGCGGGACTGGCGAGGAGACCCAGTACTTC